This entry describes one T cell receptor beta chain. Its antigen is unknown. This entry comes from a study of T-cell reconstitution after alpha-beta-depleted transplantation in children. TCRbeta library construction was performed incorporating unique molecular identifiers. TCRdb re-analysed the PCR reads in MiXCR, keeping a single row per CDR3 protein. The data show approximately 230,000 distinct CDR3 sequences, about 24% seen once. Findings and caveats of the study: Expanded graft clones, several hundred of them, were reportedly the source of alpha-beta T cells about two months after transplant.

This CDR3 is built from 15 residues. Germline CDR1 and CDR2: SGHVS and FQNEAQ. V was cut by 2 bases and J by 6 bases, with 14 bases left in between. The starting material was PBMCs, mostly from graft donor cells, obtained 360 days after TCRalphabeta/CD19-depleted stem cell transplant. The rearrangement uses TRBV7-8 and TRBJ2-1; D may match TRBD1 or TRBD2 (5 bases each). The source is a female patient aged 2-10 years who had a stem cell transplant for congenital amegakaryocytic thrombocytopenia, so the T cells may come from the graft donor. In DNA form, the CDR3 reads TGTGCCAGCAGCTTACGGGGCTCAAATTTCAATGAGCAGTTCTTC. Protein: CASSLRGSNFNEQFF.